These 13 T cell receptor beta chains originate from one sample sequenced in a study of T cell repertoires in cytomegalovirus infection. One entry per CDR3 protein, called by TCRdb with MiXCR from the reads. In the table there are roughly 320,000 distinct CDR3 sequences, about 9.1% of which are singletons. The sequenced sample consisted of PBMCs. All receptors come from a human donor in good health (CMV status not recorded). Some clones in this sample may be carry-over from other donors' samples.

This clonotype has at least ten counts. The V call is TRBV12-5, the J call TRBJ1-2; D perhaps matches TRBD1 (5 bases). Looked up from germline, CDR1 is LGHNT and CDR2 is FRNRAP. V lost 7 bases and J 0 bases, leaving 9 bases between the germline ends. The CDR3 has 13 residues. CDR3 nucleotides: TGTGCTAGTGAGGGGTCAGCTAACTATGGCTACACCTTC. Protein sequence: CASEGSANYGYTF.

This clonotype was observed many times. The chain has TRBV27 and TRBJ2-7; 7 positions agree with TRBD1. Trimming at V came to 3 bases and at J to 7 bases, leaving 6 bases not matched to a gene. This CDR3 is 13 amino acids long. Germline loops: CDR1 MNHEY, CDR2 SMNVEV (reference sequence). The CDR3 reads CASSFDRTGEQYV. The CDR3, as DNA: TGTGCCAGCAGTTTTGACCGGACAGGAGAGCAGTACGTC.

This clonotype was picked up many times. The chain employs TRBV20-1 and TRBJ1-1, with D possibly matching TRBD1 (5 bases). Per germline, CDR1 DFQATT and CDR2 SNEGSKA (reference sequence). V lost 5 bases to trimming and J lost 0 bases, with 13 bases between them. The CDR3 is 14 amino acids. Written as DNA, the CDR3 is TGCAGTGCTTACCGACAGCCCCTGAACACTGAAGCTTTCTTT. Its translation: CSAYRQPLNTEAFF.

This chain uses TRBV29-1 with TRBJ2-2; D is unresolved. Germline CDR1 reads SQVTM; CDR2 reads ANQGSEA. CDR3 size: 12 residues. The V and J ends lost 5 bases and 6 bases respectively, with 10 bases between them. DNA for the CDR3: TGCAGCGTTCTCTGGATATCCGGGGAGCTGTTTTTT. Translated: CSVLWISGELFF.

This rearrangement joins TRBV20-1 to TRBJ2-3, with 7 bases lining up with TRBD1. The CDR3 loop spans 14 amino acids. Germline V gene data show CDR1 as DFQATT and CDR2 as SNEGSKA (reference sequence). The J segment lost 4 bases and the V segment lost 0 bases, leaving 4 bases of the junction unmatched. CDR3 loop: CSARDGQGADTQYF. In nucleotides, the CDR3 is TGCAGTGCTAGAGATGGGCAGGGGGCAGATACGCAGTATTTT.

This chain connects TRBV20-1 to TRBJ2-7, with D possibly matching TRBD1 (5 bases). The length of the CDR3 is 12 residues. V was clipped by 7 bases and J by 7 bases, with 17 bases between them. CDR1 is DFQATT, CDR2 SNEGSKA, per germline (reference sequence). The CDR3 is CSGKGDWGEQYF. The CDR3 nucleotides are TGCAGTGGAAAAGGGGATTGGGGAGAGCAGTACTTC.

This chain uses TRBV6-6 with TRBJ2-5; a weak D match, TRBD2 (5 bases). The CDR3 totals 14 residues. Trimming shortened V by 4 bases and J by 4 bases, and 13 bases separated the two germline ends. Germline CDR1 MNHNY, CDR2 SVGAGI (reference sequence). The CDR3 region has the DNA TGTGCCAGCAGTTTTCCCGGACTTCCAGAGACCCAGTACTTC. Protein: CASSFPGLPETQYF.

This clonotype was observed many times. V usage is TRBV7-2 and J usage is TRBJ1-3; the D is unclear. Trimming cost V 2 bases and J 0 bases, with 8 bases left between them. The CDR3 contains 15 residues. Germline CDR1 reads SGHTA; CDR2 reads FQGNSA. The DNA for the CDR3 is TGTGCCAGCAGCTTACGAGTGAGCTCTGGAAACACCATATATTTT. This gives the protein CASSLRVSSGNTIYF.

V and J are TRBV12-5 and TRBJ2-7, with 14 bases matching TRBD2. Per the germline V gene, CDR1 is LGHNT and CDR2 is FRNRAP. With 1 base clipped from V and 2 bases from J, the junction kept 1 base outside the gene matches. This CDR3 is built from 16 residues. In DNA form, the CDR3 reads TGTGCTAGTGGTTTGGGGACTAGCGGGGGGACCTACGAGCAGTACTTC. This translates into CASGLGTSGGTYEQYF.

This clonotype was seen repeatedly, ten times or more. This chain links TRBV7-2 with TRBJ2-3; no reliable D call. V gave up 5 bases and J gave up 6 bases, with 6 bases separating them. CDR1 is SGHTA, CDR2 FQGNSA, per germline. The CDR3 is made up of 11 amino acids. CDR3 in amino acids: CASSKYDTQYF. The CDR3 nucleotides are TGTGCCAGCAGCAAATACGATACGCAGTATTTT. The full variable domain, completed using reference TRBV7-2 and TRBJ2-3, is GAGVSQSPSNKVTEKGKDVELRCDPISGHTALYWYRQSLGQGLEFLIYFQGNSAPDKSGLPSDRFSAERTGGSVSTLTIQRTQQEDSAVYLCASSKYDTQYFGPGTRLTVL.

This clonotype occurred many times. Here the CDR3 DNA reads TGTGCCAGCAGTGAAAGAGAGTCCTCCTACAATGAGCAGTTCTTC. This gives the protein CASSERESSYNEQFF. V usage is TRBV2 and J usage is TRBJ2-1; D remains ambiguous. Germline V CDR1 and CDR2: SNHLY, FYNNEI. This CDR3 comprises 15 residues. With 2 bases removed from V and 0 bases from J, the gap between germline ends came to 8 bases.

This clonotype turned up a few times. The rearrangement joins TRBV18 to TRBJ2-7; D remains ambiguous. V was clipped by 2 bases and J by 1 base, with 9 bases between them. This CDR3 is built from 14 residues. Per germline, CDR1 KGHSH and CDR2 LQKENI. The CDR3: CASSPGAASYEQYV. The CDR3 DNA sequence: TGTGCCAGCTCACCAGGAGCCGCTTCCTACGAGCAGTACGTC.

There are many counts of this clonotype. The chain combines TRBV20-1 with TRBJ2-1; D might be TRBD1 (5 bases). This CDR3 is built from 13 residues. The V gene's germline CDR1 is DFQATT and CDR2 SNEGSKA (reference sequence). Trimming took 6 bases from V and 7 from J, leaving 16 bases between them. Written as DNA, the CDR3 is TGCAGTGCCTCGGCCGGCAGGGCGAATGAGCAGTTCTTC. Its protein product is CSASAGRANEQFF.